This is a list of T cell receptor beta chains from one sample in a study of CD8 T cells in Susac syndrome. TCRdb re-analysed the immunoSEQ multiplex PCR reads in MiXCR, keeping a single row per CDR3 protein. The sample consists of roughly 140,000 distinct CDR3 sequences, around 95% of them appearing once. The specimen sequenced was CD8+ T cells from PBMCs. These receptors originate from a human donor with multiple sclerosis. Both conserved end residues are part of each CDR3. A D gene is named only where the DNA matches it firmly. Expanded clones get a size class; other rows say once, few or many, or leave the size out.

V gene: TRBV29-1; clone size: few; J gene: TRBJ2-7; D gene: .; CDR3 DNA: TGCAGCGTTGAACTAGCCCTAACCTCCTACGAGCAGTACTTC; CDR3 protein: CSVELALTSYEQYF
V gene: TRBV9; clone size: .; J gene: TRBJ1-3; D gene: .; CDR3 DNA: TGTGCCAGCAGCGCTACAGGGTCTGGAAACACCATATATTTT; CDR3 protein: CASSATGSGNTIYF
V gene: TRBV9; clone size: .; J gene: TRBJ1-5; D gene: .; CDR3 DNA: TGTGCCAGCAGCCTTTCAGGGACTTACAATCAGCCCCAGCATTTT; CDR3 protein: CASSLSGTYNQPQHF
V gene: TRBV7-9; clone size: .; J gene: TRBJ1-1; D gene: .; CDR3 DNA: TGTGCCAGCAGCTCCCGGTCGATAGGTGAAGCTTTCTTT; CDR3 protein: CASSSRSIGEAFF
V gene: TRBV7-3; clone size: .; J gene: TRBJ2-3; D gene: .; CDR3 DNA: TGTGCCAGCAGCCCGCCGGGACTTAACGCCGGTACGCAGTATTTT; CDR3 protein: CASSPPGLNAGTQYF
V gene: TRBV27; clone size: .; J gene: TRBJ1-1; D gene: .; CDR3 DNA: TGTGCCAGCAGTTTATCAGTGGGTAACACTGAAGCTTTCTTT; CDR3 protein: CASSLSVGNTEAFF
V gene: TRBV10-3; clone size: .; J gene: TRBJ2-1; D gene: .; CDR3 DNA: TGTGCCATCAGTGGCTCCGACGTAAGTGGCTCCTACAATGAGCAGTTCTTC; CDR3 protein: CAISGSDVSGSYNEQFF
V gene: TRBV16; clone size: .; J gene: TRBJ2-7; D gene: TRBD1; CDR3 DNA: TGTGCCAGCAGCCAATCGAGGACAGGGGGCCCGTACTTC; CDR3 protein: CASSQSRTGGPYF
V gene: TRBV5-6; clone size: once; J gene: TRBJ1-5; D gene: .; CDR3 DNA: TGTGCCAGCAGCTCCCTATCTCGGGGGGCGAGTAATCAGCCCCAGCATTTT; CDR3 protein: CASSSLSRGASNQPQHF
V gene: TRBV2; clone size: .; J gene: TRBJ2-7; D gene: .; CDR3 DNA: TGTGCCAGCAGAGGAGCGGTCCGGGAGCAGTACTTC; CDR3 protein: CASRGAVREQYF
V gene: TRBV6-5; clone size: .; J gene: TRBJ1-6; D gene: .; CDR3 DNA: TGTGCCAGCAGTTACTCTGGGTCTTCACCCCTCCACTTT; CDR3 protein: CASSYSGSSPLHF
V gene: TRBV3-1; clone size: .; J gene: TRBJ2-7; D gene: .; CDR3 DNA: TGTGCCAGCAGCGCCCCGGCGAGCGAGCAGTACTTC; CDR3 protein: CASSAPASEQYF
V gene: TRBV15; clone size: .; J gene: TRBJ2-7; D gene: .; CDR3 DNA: TGTGCCACCAGCAGCTCCTGGACACATAGCTCCTACGAGCAGTACTTC; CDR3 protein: CATSSSWTHSSYEQYF
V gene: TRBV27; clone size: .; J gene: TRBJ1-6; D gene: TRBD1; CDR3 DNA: TGTGCCAGCAGTTGGGGACAGGGACAGGGTAATTCACCCCTCCACTTT; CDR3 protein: CASSWGQGQGNSPLHF
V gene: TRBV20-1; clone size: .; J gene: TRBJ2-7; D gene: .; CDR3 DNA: TGCAGTGCTAGAGATGAAAGAGGGCCCTACGAGCAGTACTTC; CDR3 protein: CSARDERGPYEQYF
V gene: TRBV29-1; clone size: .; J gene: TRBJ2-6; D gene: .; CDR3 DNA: TGCAGCGCCTGGTACTCTGGGGCCAACGTCCTGACTTTC; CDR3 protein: CSAWYSGANVLTF
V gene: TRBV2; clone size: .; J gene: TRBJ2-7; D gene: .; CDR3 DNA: TGTGCCAGCAGTGACGCAGGCGTACCCTACGAGCAGTACTTC; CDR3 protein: CASSDAGVPYEQYF
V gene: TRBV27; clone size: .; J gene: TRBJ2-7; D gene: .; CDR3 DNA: TGTGCCAGCAGTTTATCGGTGGGGTACCACGAGCAGTACTTC; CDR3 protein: CASSLSVGYHEQYF
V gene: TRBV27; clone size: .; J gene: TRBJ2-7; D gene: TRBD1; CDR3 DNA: TGTGCCAGCAGGAGGGTTGACAGGGGCTACGAGCAGTACTTC; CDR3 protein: CASRRVDRGYEQYF
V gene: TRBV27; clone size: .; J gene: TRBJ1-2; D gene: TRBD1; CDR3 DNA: TGTGCCAGCACGGGACAGGGCGGTAGTGGCTACACCTTC; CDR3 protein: CASTGQGGSGYTF
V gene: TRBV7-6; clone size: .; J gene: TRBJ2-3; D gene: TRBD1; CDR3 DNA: TGTGCCAGCAGTTCAAGCAGGGACAGGGGCACAGATACGCAGTATTTT; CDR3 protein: CASSSSRDRGTDTQYF
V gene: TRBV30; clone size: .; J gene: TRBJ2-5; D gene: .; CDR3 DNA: TGTGCCTGGATGGATTTGGAGACCCAGTACTTC; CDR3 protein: CAWMDLETQYF
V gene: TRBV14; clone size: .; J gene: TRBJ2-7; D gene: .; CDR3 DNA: TGTGCCAGCAGCCCCCTGGGAAGGAGGTACGAGCAGTACTTC; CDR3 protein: CASSPLGRRYEQYF
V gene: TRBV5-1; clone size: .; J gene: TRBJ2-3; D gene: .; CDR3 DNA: TGCGCCAGCAGTCCAAAGCCGGATCGTGTCGCAGATACGCAGTATTTT; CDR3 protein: CASSPKPDRVADTQYF
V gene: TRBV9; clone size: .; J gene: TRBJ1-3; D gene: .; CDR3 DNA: TGTGCCAGCAGCGTAGGGGGCCTCTCTGGAAACACCATATATTTT; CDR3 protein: CASSVGGLSGNTIYF
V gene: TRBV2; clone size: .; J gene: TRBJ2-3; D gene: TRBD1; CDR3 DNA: TGTGCCAGCAGGGAGACAGGGGGCACAGATACGCAGTATTTT; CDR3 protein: CASRETGGTDTQYF